The 10 T cell receptor beta chains presented below share a single source sample, sequenced in a study of blood T cell repertoires in COVID-19. Generated by immunoSEQ multiplex PCR, the TCRdb table keeps only in-frame clones and is missing some. Of 150,000 to 200,000 clones in the sample, around 80% were seen once. What was sequenced was peripheral blood. Source of these receptors: a man younger than 45 with active or convalescent COVID-19.

The chain is built from TRBV5-6 and TRBJ1-3; D is possibly TRBD1 (5 bases). The CDR3 is made up of 14 amino acids. Germline-derived CDR1 and CDR2 are SGHDT and YYEEEE. The V gene lost 5 bases and the J gene lost 4 bases, with 13 bases spanning the gap. CDR3 in DNA: TGTGCCAGCAGATGGGGCAGTTCGGGAAACACCATATATTTT. It is translated as CASRWGSSGNTIYF.

The chain joins TRBV5-1 to TRBJ2-7; tentatively, D is TRBD1 (6 bases). The germline V gene has CDR1 SGHRS and CDR2 YFSETQ. V was trimmed by 0 bases and J by 3 bases, leaving 16 bases between them. The CDR3 length is 16 residues. The CDR3 coding sequence is TGCGCCAGCAGCTTGGTCCGGAGAGTAGGGGGCTACGAGCAGTACGTC. Translating gives CASSLVRRVGGYEQYV.

This rearrangement joins TRBV7-2 to TRBJ2-7; 8 bases agree with TRBD2. The germline V gene encodes CDR1 SGHTA and CDR2 FQGNSA. The CDR3 is 16 residues long. Unmatched junction bases numbered 14, after V lost 5 bases and J lost 5 bases. As DNA, the CDR3 is TGTGCCAGCAGCCGCAAATTTAGCGGGGATCGCAACGAGCAGTACTTC. Protein product: CASSRKFSGDRNEQYF.

The J gene is TRBJ1-1, the V gene TRBV3-1 (or the pseudogene TRBV3-2); tentatively, D is TRBD1 (6 bases). Germline V gene lookup returns CDR1 LGHDT and CDR2 YNNKEL (reference sequence). The V end was cut by 4 bases, the J end by 3 bases, with 15 bases between. The CDR3 loop spans 15 amino acids. This CDR3 reads CASSPGVGGHTEAFF. As DNA, the CDR3 is TGTGCCAGCAGCCCCGGAGTGGGGGGGCACACTGAAGCTTTCTTT.

This clone came up a few times. The V and J genes are TRBV7-9 and TRBJ2-5; no definite D call. The CDR3 runs to 11 residues. CDR1 SEHNR and CDR2 FQNEAQ come from the germline V gene (reference sequence). Trimming removed 1 base from V and 6 bases from J, with 3 bases in between. The DNA for the CDR3 is TGTGCCAGCAGCTTAGAGCAGACCCAGTACTTC. Amino acids: CASSLEQTQYF. The full variable domain, completed using reference TRBV7-9 and TRBJ2-5, is DTGVSQNPRHKITKRGQNVTFRCDPISEHNRLYWYRQTLGQGPEFLTYFQNEAQLEKSRLLSDRFSAERPKGSFSTLEIQRTEQGDSAMYLCASSLEQTQYFGPGTRLLVL.

The chain employs TRBV28 and TRBJ1-2; D unresolved. This CDR3 is 14 amino acids long. Germline V gives CDR1 MDHEN, CDR2 SYDVKM. The DNA of the CDR3 is TGTGCATCGGGCTGGAGGGTTGGAGCGGGTGGCTACACCTTC. It codes for CASGWRVGAGGYTF.

The chain carries TRBV5-4 and TRBJ2-4, with D unclear. V lost 4 bases and J 0 bases, leaving 11 bases between the germline ends. Germline V gene lookup returns CDR1 SGHNT and CDR2 YYREEE (reference sequence). This CDR3 spans 15 amino acids. The CDR3 coding sequence is TGTGCCAGCAGCACCCTGGGCCTAGCCAAAAACATTCAGTACTTC. Its translation: CASSTLGLAKNIQYF.

V gene TRBV2 combines with J gene TRBJ1-4; D call uncertain. The CDR3 is 14 amino acids. V dropped 2 bases and J dropped 8 bases, with 12 bases sitting between them. CDR1 and CDR2 from the germline V gene are SNHLY and FYNNEI. This CDR3 reads CASSERRVGEKLFF. CDR3 bases: TGTGCCAGCAGTGAAAGGAGGGTCGGAGAAAAACTGTTTTTT.

The chain uses TRBV2 and TRBJ2-3, with D perhaps TRBD2 (6 bases). Looked up from germline, CDR1 is SNHLY and CDR2 is FYNNEI. Deletions cut 8 bases from V and 2 bases from J, with 14 bases between. This CDR3 comprises 14 residues. The CDR3: CASGGLLITDTQYF. The CDR3 DNA reads TGTGCCAGCGGGGGACTGCTCATCACAGATACGCAGTATTTT. The full variable domain, with the rest looked up from reference TRBV2 and TRBJ2-3, is EPEVTQTPSHQVTQMGQEVILRCVPISNHLYFYWYRQILGQKVEFLVSFYNNEISEKSEIFDDQFSVERPDGSNFTLKIRSTKLEDSAMYFCASGGLLITDTQYFGPGTRLTVL.

This clone was observed once. The genes are TRBV10-3 and TRBJ1-3, with D possibly matching TRBD1 (5 bases). V lost 0 bases and J lost 2, with 23 bases in between. This CDR3 contains 20 residues. Germline values: CDR1 ENHRY, CDR2 SYGVKD. The CDR3 sequence is CAISESGGGRTKQTGNTIYF. CDR3 coding DNA: TGTGCCATCAGTGAGTCCGGGGGGGGGAGGACCAAGCAGACTGGAAACACCATATATTTT.